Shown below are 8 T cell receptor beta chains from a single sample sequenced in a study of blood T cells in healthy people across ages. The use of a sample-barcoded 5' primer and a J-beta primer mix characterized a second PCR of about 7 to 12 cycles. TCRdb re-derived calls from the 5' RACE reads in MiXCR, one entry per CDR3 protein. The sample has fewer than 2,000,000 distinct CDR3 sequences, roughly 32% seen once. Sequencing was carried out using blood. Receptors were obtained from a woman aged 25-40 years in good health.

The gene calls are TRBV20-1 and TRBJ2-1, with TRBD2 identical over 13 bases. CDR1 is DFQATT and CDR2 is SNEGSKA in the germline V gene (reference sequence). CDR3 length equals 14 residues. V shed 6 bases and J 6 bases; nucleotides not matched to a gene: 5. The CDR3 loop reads CSAPWTSGSNEQFF. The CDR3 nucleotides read TGCAGTGCCCCCTGGACTAGCGGGAGCAATGAGCAGTTCTTC.

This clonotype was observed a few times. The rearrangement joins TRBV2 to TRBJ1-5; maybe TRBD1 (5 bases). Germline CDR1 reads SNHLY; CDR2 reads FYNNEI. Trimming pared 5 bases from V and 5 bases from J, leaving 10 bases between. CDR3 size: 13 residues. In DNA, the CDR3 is TGTGCCAGCAGTCTCAGGGAAGATCAGCCCCAGCATTTT. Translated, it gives CASSLREDQPQHF.

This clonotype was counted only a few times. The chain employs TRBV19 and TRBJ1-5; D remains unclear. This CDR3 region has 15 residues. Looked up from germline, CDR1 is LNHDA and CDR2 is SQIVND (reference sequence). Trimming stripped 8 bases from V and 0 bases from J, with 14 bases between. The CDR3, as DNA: TGTGCCAGTCTCCCCGTGGTACATAGCAATCAGCCCCAGCATTTT. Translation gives CASLPVVHSNQPQHF.

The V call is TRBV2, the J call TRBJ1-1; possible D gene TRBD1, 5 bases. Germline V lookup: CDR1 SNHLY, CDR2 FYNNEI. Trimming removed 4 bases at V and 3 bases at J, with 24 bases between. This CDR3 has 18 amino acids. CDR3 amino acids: CASSVVPGRRDEDTEAFF. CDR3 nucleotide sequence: TGTGCCAGCAGTGTAGTACCGGGACGGAGGGATGAAGACACTGAAGCTTTCTTT.

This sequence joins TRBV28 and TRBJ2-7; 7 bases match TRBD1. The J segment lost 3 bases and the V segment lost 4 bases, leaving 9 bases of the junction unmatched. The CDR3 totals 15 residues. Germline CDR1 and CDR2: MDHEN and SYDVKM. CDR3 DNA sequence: TGTGCCAGCAGTTCCCCCCTTAGGACAGGCTACGAGCAGTACTTC. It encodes CASSSPLRTGYEQYF.

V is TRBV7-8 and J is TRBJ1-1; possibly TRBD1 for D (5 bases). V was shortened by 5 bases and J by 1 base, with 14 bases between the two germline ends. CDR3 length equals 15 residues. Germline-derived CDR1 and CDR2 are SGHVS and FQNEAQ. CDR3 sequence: CASSPRDFQNTEAFF. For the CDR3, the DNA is TGTGCCAGCAGCCCCCGGGACTTTCAGAACACTGAAGCTTTCTTT.

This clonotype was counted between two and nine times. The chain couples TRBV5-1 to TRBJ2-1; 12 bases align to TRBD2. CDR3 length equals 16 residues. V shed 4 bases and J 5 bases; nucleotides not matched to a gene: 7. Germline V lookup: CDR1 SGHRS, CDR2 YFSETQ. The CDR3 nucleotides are TGCGCCAGCAGCATATTTGGACTAGCGGGAAACAATGAGCAGTTCTTC. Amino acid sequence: CASSIFGLAGNNEQFF.

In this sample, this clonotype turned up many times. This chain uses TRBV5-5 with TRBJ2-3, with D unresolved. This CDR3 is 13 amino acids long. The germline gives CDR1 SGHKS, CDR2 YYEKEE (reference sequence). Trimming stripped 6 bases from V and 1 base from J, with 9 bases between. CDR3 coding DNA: TGTGCCAGCACCCCCCCGGGCACAGATACGCAGTATTTT. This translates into CASTPPGTDTQYF.